This T cell receptor beta chain originates from a study of T cells expressing NK-cell markers. Study context: Each TCR beta repertoire originated in sorted T cells that were CD3+CD56+NKG2C+, CD3+CD56+NKG2C- or CD3+CD56-NKG2C+.

Each CDR3 protein gets one entry in TCRdb, which reprocessed the 5' RACE reads and gives no DNA. The table counts about 370,000 distinct CDR3 sequences; over 8.5% lies in the top ten. Worth noting for this clonotype: Its antigen is not identified.

Study observations and caveats: In a few donors, dominant clonotypes made up 28.3-60.1% of CD3+CD56-NKG2C+ cells.

Sequencing used blood T cells: a sorted CD56 or NKG2C T cell subset, CD4+ or CD8+ T cells, or bulk PBMC T cells (not recorded which). The sequence was collected from a woman aged 45-59 years in good health.

The CDR3 loop is CASSFTQGTEAFF. This chain uses TRBV7-7 with TRBJ1-1. Germline V gene sequence: CDR1 SSHAT, CDR2 FNYEAQ (reference sequence). The CDR3 is 13 residues long.